This is a list of T cell receptor beta chains from one sample in a study of T cell repertoires in cytomegalovirus infection. TCRdb ran MiXCR on the reads and lists one entry per CDR3 protein. This repertoire shows approximately 100,000 distinct CDR3 sequences, 20% to 25% found once; its top ten account for roughly two fifths. Sequencing was carried out using CD8+ T cells from PBMCs. Receptors originate from a human donor in good health (CMV status not recorded). Some clones in this sample may be carry-over from other donors' samples. Both conserved end residues are part of each CDR3. A D gene is named only where the DNA matches it firmly.

14 | TRBV28 | TRBD1 | CASGDRGLYYGYTF
18 | TRBV7-9 | . | CASSGKGLGFLENTEAFF
14 | TRBV29-1 | . | CSVPGLEGTYEQYF
15 | TRBV6-1 | . | CASSSGSGYPDTQYF
14 | TRBV28 | TRBD1 | CASRPGQGAIEQYF
12 | TRBV20-1 | . | CTAEGSGNTIYF
16 | TRBV6-2/TRBV6-3 | . | CASSRTGRADYNEQFF
14 | TRBV29-1 | TRBD1 | CSAGVTGGPDGYTF
16 | TRBV28 | . | CASSWGGRKTYNEQFF
13 | TRBV20-1 | TRBD1 | CSAIRDRNTEAFF
15 | TRBV5-1 | . | CASRRKEWGYNEQFF
12 | TRBV13 | . | CASSLESDEKYF
15 | TRBV4-1 | . | CASSQDLGQHQPQHF
18 | TRBV7-2 | TRBD1 | CASSTPGQGAVFADTQYF